This T cell receptor (beta chain) stems from a study of metastatic and nonmetastatic thyroid tumors. Whole-study context: The authors compared repertoires across blood and tumor or nodule tissue from malignant and benign thyroid patients.

Findings of the study overall: Significantly higher TCR beta diversity was reportedly seen in malignant thyroid tumors than benign nodules, in blood and tumor.

Every patient underwent thyroid surgery untreated. MiXCR re-clonotyped the PCR reads for TCRdb. The sample lists 5,000 to 5,500 clones, around 32% occurring once. A remark on this clone: Its antigen is unidentified.

V shed 3 bases and J shed 2 bases, with 10 bases lying between them. CDR3 length equals 14 residues. The receptor's source is a female donor with papillary thyroid cancer or a benign thyroid nodule (not recorded which). Some clones in this sample may be carry-over from other donors' samples. The chain uses TRBV12-3 or TRBV12-4 and TRBJ2-5; D possibly matches TRBD1 or TRBD2 (5 bases each). The sample was adjacent normal tissue. CDR3 in DNA: TGTGCCAGCAGTTTGTCCGGGGCTCAAGAGACCCAGTACTTC. Encoded protein: CASSLSGAQETQYF.